Each of the 24 T cell receptor beta chains below was sequenced from the same sample in a study of response to subunit inactivated influenza vaccine. TCRdb re-analysed the RT-PCR reads in MiXCR, keeping a single row per CDR3 protein. The sample has about 540,000 distinct CDR3 sequences, 11% to 15% seen once. The sample consisted of PBMCs from blood, taken roughly 12 days after vaccination. The receptor set was obtained from a man aged 45-60 years who received an inactivated influenza vaccine.

This clonotype was detected many times. The genes are TRBV7-2 and TRBJ2-5; perhaps TRBD2 as D (6 bases). The CDR3 sequence is 13 residues long. The germline gives CDR1 SGHTA, CDR2 FQGNSA. V was clipped by 1 base and J by 7 bases, with 10 bases between them. The CDR3 region is CASSLEGRGTQYF. As DNA, the CDR3 is TGTGCCAGCAGCTTAGAGGGGCGGGGGACCCAGTACTTC.

The chain links TRBV28 to TRBJ2-7, with D possibly TRBD1 on 5 matching bases. Germline V lookup: CDR1 MDHEN, CDR2 SYDVKM. CDR3 length: 14 residues. Trimming shortened V by 2 bases and J by 5 bases, and 13 bases separated the two germline ends. This chain's CDR3 is CASSLKQGLHEQYF. In nucleotides, the CDR3 is TGTGCCAGCAGTTTAAAGCAGGGTCTCCACGAGCAGTACTTC.

This clonotype appeared once. This chain joins TRBV4-3 and TRBJ1-5; D gene ambiguous. V was trimmed by 8 bases and J by 1 base, leaving 24 bases between them. In germline, CDR1 is LGHNA, CDR2 YSLEER. This CDR3 has 18 residues. The CDR3 loop reads CASSTEGGTPRSNQPQHF. CDR3 nucleotide sequence: TGCGCCAGCTCCACGGAGGGCGGAACCCCCAGAAGCAATCAGCCCCAGCATTTT.

This clonotype was seen a few times. The chain recombines TRBV7-3 with TRBJ2-7; D gene uncertain. In germline, CDR1 is SGHTA, CDR2 FQGTGA. This CDR3 has 13 residues. V lost 2 bases, J lost 5 bases, and 10 bases lay in between. In DNA form, the CDR3 reads TGTGCCAGCAGCTTACGGGTTCGCGACGAGCAGTACTTC. This codes for CASSLRVRDEQYF.

The CDR3 reads CSAPTSPYNEQFF. The CDR3 nucleotides read TGCAGTGCGCCGACTAGCCCATACAATGAGCAGTTCTTC. This chain connects TRBV20-1 to TRBJ2-1, with 7 positions matching TRBD2. Germline CDR1 DFQATT, CDR2 SNEGSKA (reference sequence). The CDR3 runs to 13 residues. The V and J ends lost 6 bases and 4 bases, in that order; junction bases with no gene match: 6.

This clonotype was seen more than once but under ten times. V is TRBV7-3 and J is TRBJ2-1, with 9 bases matching TRBD2. Germline lookup yields CDR1 SGHTA and CDR2 FQGTGA. The CDR3 has 14 residues. V trimming: 3 bases; J trimming: 5 bases; junction bases outside the gene matches: 2. CDR3 DNA: TGTGCCAGCAGCTTGACTAGCGGACACAATGAGCAGTTCTTC. This translates into CASSLTSGHNEQFF.

This clonotype has more than one count but fewer than ten. The chain employs TRBV5-5 and TRBJ2-7; TRBD2 matches 14 bases. J gave up 6 bases and V 2 bases, and 7 bases lay outside the gene matches. Germline V CDR1 and CDR2: SGHKS, YYEKEE (reference sequence). This CDR3 is 16 amino acids long. Here the CDR3 DNA reads TGTGCCAGCAGCTTAGTAGGGACTAGCGGGAGTCGCGAGCAGTACTTC. It translates to CASSLVGTSGSREQYF.

The rearrangement uses TRBV7-9 and TRBJ2-7; D is possibly TRBD1 (5 bases). Germline CDR1 reads SEHNR; CDR2 reads FQNEAQ (reference sequence). V lost 5 bases and J lost 7, with 21 bases in between. The CDR3 spans 15 residues. Here the CDR3 reads CASSVLRDLVGEQYF. As DNA, the CDR3 is TGTGCCAGCAGCGTCCTCAGGGATTTGGTGGGAGAGCAGTACTTC. The full variable domain, its missing parts supplied by reference TRBV7-9 and TRBJ2-7, is DTGVSQNPRHKITKRGQNVTFRCDPISEHNRLYWYRQTLGQGPEFLTYFQNEAQLEKSRLLSDRFSAERPKGSFSTLEIQRTEQGDSAMYLCASSVLRDLVGEQYFGPGTRLTVT.

V and J are TRBV12-3 or TRBV12-4 and TRBJ1-5; the D gene is possibly TRBD1 (5 bases). The CDR3 loop spans 13 amino acids. V was shortened by 7 bases and J by 6 bases, with 13 bases between the two germline ends. CDR3 in amino acids: CASTPGGGQPQHF. The CDR3 DNA follows: TGTGCCAGCACCCCCGGGGGGGGTCAGCCCCAGCATTTT.

This clonotype has a handful of counts. The chain recombines TRBV12-3 or TRBV12-4 with TRBJ2-7; a weak D match, TRBD1 (6 bases). The CDR3 consists of 14 residues. Trimming stripped 2 bases from V and 1 base from J, with 9 bases between. CDR3 residues: CASSLFGQSYEQYF. The CDR3 DNA reads as TGTGCCAGCAGTTTATTTGGACAGTCCTACGAGCAGTACTTC.

This clonotype was observed many times. V and J are TRBV5-1 and TRBJ1-4, with 8 positions matching TRBD1. There are 15 residues in the CDR3. Germline loops: CDR1 SGHRS, CDR2 YFSETQ. Losses at the gene ends were 4 bases for V and 5 bases for J; bases not matched to a gene: 7. CDR3: CASSTGTGVNEKLFF. In DNA, the CDR3 is TGCGCCAGCAGCACAGGGACAGGAGTCAATGAAAAACTGTTTTTT.

This clonotype was seen at least ten times. At one boundary the junction diverges from the germline segment, which might be a read error. V gene TRBV5-1 combines with J gene TRBJ2-3; D not resolved. Germline CDR1 is SGHRS and CDR2 is YFSETQ. This CDR3 contains 12 residues. CDR3 sequence: CASSLTTDTQYF. The CDR3 DNA reads as TGTGCCAGCAGCTTAACCACAGATACGCAGTATTTT.

The rearrangement uses TRBV12-3 or TRBV12-4 and TRBJ2-2; 9 nucleotides agree with TRBD2. The V segment lost 4 bases and the J segment 6 bases; nucleotides outside the gene matches: 3. This CDR3 is 14 amino acids long. CDR3 DNA: TGTGCCAGCAGTTCGCTAGCGGGGTCCGGGGAGCTGTTTTTT. Amino acids: CASSSLAGSGELFF.

This chain connects TRBV9 to TRBJ2-3; 8 nucleotides agree with TRBD2. The CDR3 runs 15 residues. With 5 bases clipped from V and 2 bases from J, the junction kept 7 bases outside the gene matches. In germline, CDR1 is SGDLS, CDR2 YYNGEE. CDR3 residues: CASSIFGGATDTQYF. The CDR3 DNA sequence: TGTGCCAGCAGTATCTTCGGGGGGGCCACAGATACGCAGTATTTT.

A note on this clonotype: This may be a read error: a much more frequent sequence differs by one nucleotide. The V gene is TRBV20-1, the J gene TRBJ2-3; 9 bases agree with TRBD1. Germline CDR1 DFQATT, CDR2 SNEGSKA (reference sequence). With 5 bases clipped from V and 0 bases from J, the junction kept 3 bases outside the gene matches. CDR3 size: 14 residues. As DNA, the CDR3 is TGCAGTGCTCCCGGGACAGGGAGCACAGATACGCAGTATTTT. Its protein is CSAPGTGSTDTQYF.

The chain has TRBV7-3 and TRBJ2-1; 7 nucleotides line up with TRBD2. Trimming removed 5 bases from V and 7 bases from J; junction bases left unmatched: 8. CDR3 length: 14 amino acids. CDR1 SGHTA and CDR2 FQGTGA come from the germline V gene. The CDR3 DNA reads as TGTGCCAGCAGCACCATCCCGGGGGGAAATGAGCAGTTCTTC. It codes for CASSTIPGGNEQFF.

The chain couples TRBV5-8 to TRBJ2-5; TRBD2 matches at 7 bases. The CDR3 loop spans 15 amino acids. Germline CDR1 is SGHTS and CDR2 is YDEGEE. The ends lost 3 bases at V and 0 bases at J; junction bases unmatched: 5. In nucleotides, the CDR3 is TGTGCCAGCAGCTGGGGCGGGACTAACCAAGAGACCCAGTACTTC. Encoded protein: CASSWGGTNQETQYF.

The V call is TRBV7-2, the J call TRBJ2-1, with D tentatively TRBD1 (5 bases). Germline lookup yields CDR1 SGHTA and CDR2 FQGNSA. The germline V and J ends were trimmed by 4 bases and 6 bases, with 13 bases remaining between them. The CDR3 loop spans 14 amino acids. The CDR3 coding sequence is TGTGCCAGCAGCTCATATCCAGGGTTCAATGAGCAGTTCTTC. This codes for CASSSYPGFNEQFF.

CDR3 in amino acids: CASSLGDRGTRTGELFF. CDR3 nucleotides: TGTGCCAGCAGCTTAGGGGATCGCGGGACGAGAACCGGGGAGCTGTTTTTT. The V call is TRBV7-6, the J call TRBJ2-2; a weak D match, TRBD2 (6 bases). Trimming took off 1 base at V and 5 bases at J, with 17 bases between the two ends. Germline CDR1 and CDR2: SGHVS and FNYEAQ. CDR3 size: 17 residues.

This clonotype was detected ten times or more. The chain combines TRBV12-3 or TRBV12-4 with TRBJ2-2; 7 nucleotides line up with TRBD2. The length of the CDR3 is 14 residues. V was pared by 7 bases and J by 3 bases, with 5 bases of the junction left unmatched. In DNA form, the CDR3 reads TGTGCCAGCAATATCCTAGCGGACACCGGGGAGCTGTTTTTT. It codes for CASNILADTGELFF.

The chain has TRBV30 and TRBJ1-4, with D possibly matching TRBD1 (6 bases). The CDR3 loop spans 15 amino acids. The ends were cut back, 4 bases at V and 5 bases at J, with 17 bases in the middle. Germline CDR1 reads GTSNPN; CDR2 reads SVGIG (reference sequence). The CDR3 sequence: CAWNPQTGPNEKLFF. CDR3 in DNA: TGTGCCTGGAACCCGCAGACAGGACCCAATGAAAAACTGTTTTTT.

Many counts were recorded for this clonotype. This chain uses TRBV12-3 or TRBV12-4 with TRBJ1-1; unclear D gene. The CDR3 has 16 residues. Trimming removed 3 bases at V and 4 bases at J, with 18 bases between. CDR3 amino acids: CASSFRQGLRLTEAFF. As DNA, the CDR3 is TGTGCCAGCAGTTTCCGTCAAGGTCTGAGGCTCACTGAAGCTTTCTTT.

This clonotype was picked up a small number of times. The V gene is TRBV5-1, the J gene TRBJ2-3; no clear D. Germline assignment: CDR1 SGHRS and CDR2 YFSETQ. The ends were cut back, 0 bases at V and 1 base at J, with 9 bases in the middle. This CDR3 region has 15 residues. CDR3 nucleotides: TGCGCCAGCAGCTTGGATGGCGCGGGCACAGATACGCAGTATTTT. Protein product: CASSLDGAGTDTQYF. Together with reference TRBV5-1 and TRBJ2-3, the CDR3 gives the full variable domain: KAGVTQTPRYLIKTRGQQVTLSCSPISGHRSVSWYQQTPGQGLQFLFEYFSETQRNKGNFPGRFSGRQFSNSRSEMNVSTLELGDSALYLCASSLDGAGTDTQYFGPGTRLTVL.

The V gene is TRBV5-1, the J gene TRBJ2-3; D tentatively fits TRBD1 or TRBD2 (5 bases each). V was shortened by 0 bases and J by 1 base, with 6 bases between the two germline ends. CDR1 and CDR2 from the germline V gene are SGHRS and YFSETQ. The CDR3 consists of 14 residues. CDR3 sequence (DNA): TGCGCCAGCAGCTTGGGGGACCGCACAGATACGCAGTATTTT. Its protein is CASSLGDRTDTQYF.